One sample yielded the 17 T cell receptor beta chains listed below, sequenced in a study of blood T cells in healthy people across ages. A sample-barcoded 5' primer and a J-beta primer mix were used in a second PCR of roughly 6 to 11 cycles. From the 5' RACE reads, TCRdb called clonotypes with MiXCR, one entry per CDR3 protein. The table includes 760,000 or so distinct CDR3 sequences, roughly 25% detected once. These data were likewise used in another study, on T cells of mothers and their children.

The sample comprised blood. The receptors were sampled from a boy aged 5 to 17 in good health.

This sequence joins TRBV6-6 and TRBJ2-2, with 9 bases fitting TRBD2. Germline-derived CDR1 and CDR2 are MNHNY and SVGAGI (reference sequence). The CDR3 extends over 17 amino acids. The V and J ends lost 0 bases and 3 bases, in that order; junction bases with no gene match: 5. The CDR3 region has the DNA TGTGCCAGCAGTTACTCGAGAACTAGCGGGTACACCGGGGAGCTGTTTTTT. Translated, it gives CASSYSRTSGYTGELFF.

This clonotype was counted between two and nine times. The chain links TRBV29-1 to TRBJ2-1; 8 nucleotides line up with TRBD2. V shed 7 bases and J 8 bases; nucleotides not matched to a gene: 10. CDR1 SQVTM and CDR2 ANQGSEA come from the germline V gene. There are 13 residues in the CDR3. CDR3: CSATAGVSHEQFF. Written as DNA, the CDR3 is TGCAGCGCTACAGCGGGAGTATCCCATGAGCAGTTCTTC.

This sequence joins TRBV28 and TRBJ1-2, with 8 bases identical to TRBD1. CDR3 length equals 14 residues. Losses at the gene ends were 5 bases for V and 6 bases for J; bases not matched to a gene: 8. Germline V gene data show CDR1 as MDHEN and CDR2 as SYDVKM. The CDR3 reads CASSLRGRVNGYTF. CDR3 nucleotide sequence: TGTGCCAGCAGTCTCAGGGGGCGGGTTAATGGCTACACCTTC.

This clonotype came up a few times. The chain couples TRBV20-1 to TRBJ2-5; D unresolved. From germline, CDR1 is DFQATT and CDR2 SNEGSKA (reference sequence). This CDR3 is built from 15 residues. V lost 0 bases and J 11 bases, leaving 22 bases between the germline ends. The CDR3 loop reads CSARDWAGDFLEQYF. CDR3 DNA sequence: TGCAGTGCTAGAGATTGGGCAGGTGATTTCTTGGAGCAGTACTTC.

This chain's CDR3 is CASSETGGNEQFF. CDR3 DNA sequence: TGTGCCAGCAGTGAAACGGGGGGGAATGAGCAGTTCTTC. The V call is TRBV2, the J call TRBJ2-5, with 8 bases lining up with TRBD2. TRBJ2-1 matches the DNA end more closely, so the J call is doubtful. Germline V gives CDR1 SNHLY, CDR2 FYNNEI. This CDR3 comprises 13 residues.

This chain links TRBV12-3 or TRBV12-4 with TRBJ2-7, with D unresolved. CDR3 length: 14 residues. The V and J ends lost 7 bases and 5 bases respectively, with 18 bases between them. CDR3 coding DNA: TGTGCCAGCACACTTTTGGGGTTCTCTCACGAGCAGTACTTC. It is translated as CASTLLGFSHEQYF.

In the case of this clonotype: The junction departs from germline at one end; a sequencing error may be responsible. This chain connects TRBV19 to TRBJ1-1; the match to TRBD1 covers 7 bases. The CDR3 spans 14 residues. CDR1 and CDR2 (germline): LNHDA, SQIVND (reference sequence). The CDR3 DNA reads as TGTGCCAGTAGGATAGGGACAGAAGGCACTGAAGCTTTCTTT. It is translated as CASRIGTEGTEAFF.

V gene TRBV28 combines with J gene TRBJ1-5; no clear D gene. The CDR3 totals 13 residues. Germline-derived CDR1 and CDR2 are MDHEN and SYDVKM. Trimming cost V 4 bases and J 4 bases, with 8 bases left between them. CDR3 amino acids: CASSWVPNQPQHF. CDR3 nucleotide sequence: TGTGCCAGCAGTTGGGTACCTAATCAGCCCCAGCATTTT.

This clonotype turned up a few times. The chain is built from TRBV7-9 and TRBJ2-3; 10 bases map to TRBD2. The trim removed 9 bases at V and 2 bases at J, leaving 8 bases unmatched. Germline assignment: CDR1 SEHNR and CDR2 FQNEAQ (reference sequence). The CDR3 consists of 15 residues. As DNA, the CDR3 is TGTGCCAGTGAACCTAGCGGGAGTTTCACAGATACGCAGTATTTT. Its protein product is CASEPSGSFTDTQYF.

The CDR3, as DNA: TGCGCCAGCAGCTTGGAAAGACCCCGCACTGAAGCTTTCTTT. Its protein is CASSLERPRTEAFF. The rearrangement joins TRBV5-1 to TRBJ1-1, with D uncertain. The CDR3 has 14 amino acids. Deletions cut 0 bases from V and 4 bases from J, with 10 bases between. The germline gives CDR1 SGHRS, CDR2 YFSETQ.

The V call is TRBV7-9, the J call TRBJ1-4; weak D call: TRBD1 (5 bases). This CDR3 spans 14 amino acids. V was clipped by 2 bases and J by 7 bases, with 11 bases between them. The germline V gene has CDR1 SEHNR and CDR2 FQNEAQ (reference sequence). CDR3 in amino acids: CASSLRGGFEKLFF. For the CDR3, the DNA is TGTGCCAGCAGCTTACGTGGGGGTTTTGAAAAACTGTTTTTT.

The V and J genes are TRBV19 and TRBJ1-3; TRBD1 is a possible D gene (5 bases). The length of the CDR3 is 13 residues. The germline gives CDR1 LNHDA, CDR2 SQIVND (reference sequence). V dropped 8 bases and J dropped 8 bases, with 16 bases sitting between them. The CDR3, as DNA: TGTGCCAGTGGGTACGATTCGGGGGACACCATATATTTT. Translating it yields CASGYDSGDTIYF.

The chain recombines TRBV7-9 with TRBJ1-2; no clear D. V was clipped by 5 bases and J by 4 bases, with 11 bases between them. In germline, CDR1 is SEHNR, CDR2 FQNEAQ (reference sequence). The CDR3 runs 13 residues. In DNA, the CDR3 is TGTGCCAGCAGCCGCGACCCTACCTATGGCTACACCTTC. Protein sequence: CASSRDPTYGYTF.

This clonotype was seen a few times. In DNA form, the CDR3 reads TGTGCCAGCAGTCCGCGCGGAGTAAGACAGGGACAGGGGCCAGAGACCCAGTACTTC. Translated, it gives CASSPRGVRQGQGPETQYF. The J gene is TRBJ2-5, the V gene TRBV3-1; the match to TRBD1 covers 10 bases. V trimming: 6 bases; J trimming: 4 bases; junction bases outside the gene matches: 20. Looked up from germline, CDR1 is LGHDT and CDR2 is YNNKEL (reference sequence). The CDR3 has 19 amino acids.

The chain uses TRBV9 and TRBJ2-3, with 10 bases aligning to TRBD1. The germline V gene encodes CDR1 SGDLS and CDR2 YYNGEE. This CDR3 comprises 16 residues. V was pared by 3 bases and J by 1 base, with 5 bases of the junction left unmatched. CDR3 amino acids: CASSAGTGVRTDTQYF. The CDR3 coding sequence is TGTGCCAGCAGCGCGGGGACAGGGGTCCGCACAGATACGCAGTATTTT.

The chain links TRBV5-6 to TRBJ2-5; perhaps TRBD2 as D (5 bases). The better agreement between TRBJ2-1 and the DNA end casts doubt on the J call. This CDR3 is built from 13 residues. The germline CDR1 and CDR2 sequences are SGHDT and YYEEEE. As DNA, the CDR3 is TGTGCCAGCAGCCTACCCGAAGGACTTGAGCAGTTCTTC. Its translation is CASSLPEGLEQFF.

The CDR3 is CASSQEVGTPGLNTGELFF. As DNA, the CDR3 is TGTGCCAGCAGCCAAGAAGTGGGCACCCCGGGTCTGAACACCGGGGAGCTGTTTTTT. This chain connects TRBV14 to TRBJ2-2; D is unresolved. Trimming pared 0 bases from V and 1 base from J, leaving 18 bases between. There are 19 residues in the CDR3. Looked up from germline, CDR1 is SGHDN and CDR2 is FVKESK.